The 21 T cell receptor beta chains below come from one sample, sequenced in a study of CD8+ T cells in alopecia areata (dated by TCRdb to 2016 to 2018). Interpreted using the paper, the time point label stands for: about 25 weeks on oral tofacitinib. In the paper's terms, the treatment or condition label means: oral pan-JAK inhibitor, 5-10 mg twice daily. The library was generated by the immunoSEQ multiplex PCR assay. RNA was extracted from all samples and reverse transcribed into cDNA, which served as template for TCR sequencing. TCRdb took this table from immuneACCESS and kept in-frame rearrangements with V and J called. Such tables lack part of the clones; where checked against another copy, unresolved V genes explain under half of the gap, and the rest is unexplained. Present in this sample are roughly 110,000 clones, 84% of which were seen just once. Of the sample, around 25% is held by the ten largest clones.

The source was CD8+ T cells sorted from blood, collected at week 24, from a patient treated with tofacitinib. Receptors were obtained from a human donor with alopecia areata.

The V call is TRBV19, the J call TRBJ1-1; weak D call: TRBD1 (5 bases). V lost 1 base, J lost 0 bases, and 9 bases lay in between. This CDR3 contains 15 residues. Germline CDR1 LNHDA, CDR2 SQIVND (reference sequence). CDR3 amino acids: CASSIARGMNTEAFF. CDR3 in DNA: TGTGCCAGTAGTATAGCTCGGGGGATGAACACTGAAGCTTTCTTT.

V gene TRBV11-2 combines with J gene TRBJ2-1; D call uncertain. The V and J ends lost 7 bases and 5 bases respectively, with 15 bases between them. The V gene's germline CDR1 is SGHAT and CDR2 FQNNGV. The CDR3 consists of 14 residues. The CDR3 DNA reads TGTGCCAGCACCGAAAAGGACCGAGACAATGAGCAGTTCTTC. It is translated as CASTEKDRDNEQFF.

The V and J genes are TRBV19 and TRBJ1-1, with a possible D match to TRBD1 (6 bases). Germline V gene data show CDR1 as LNHDA and CDR2 as SQIVND (reference sequence). V was shortened by 4 bases and J by 2 bases, with 14 bases between the two germline ends. The CDR3 loop spans 15 amino acids. The DNA for the CDR3 is TGTGCCAGTAGTAATCCTTGGACAGCAAACACTGAAGCTTTCTTT. Protein product: CASSNPWTANTEAFF.

The chain recombines TRBV7-9 with TRBJ2-4; D uncertain. V lost 1 base and J 0 bases, leaving 13 bases between the germline ends. The germline gives CDR1 SEHNR, CDR2 FQNEAQ (reference sequence). CDR3 length equals 17 residues. The CDR3 reads CASSLVTERLAKNIQYF. The CDR3 DNA sequence: TGTGCCAGCAGCTTAGTCACGGAGAGACTAGCCAAAAACATTCAGTACTTC.

The chain links TRBV7-9 to TRBJ1-2; 8 bases line up with TRBD1. The germline CDR1 and CDR2 sequences are SEHNR and FQNEAQ (reference sequence). V was clipped by 3 bases and J by 2 bases; unmatched bases: 5. This CDR3 is 15 amino acids long. The CDR3 region has the DNA TGTGCCAGCAGCTTCCGGACAGGGAACAACTATGGCTACACCTTC. Amino acids: CASSFRTGNNYGYTF. The whole variable domain, remainder taken from reference TRBV7-9 and TRBJ1-2, is DTGVSQNPRHKITKRGQNVTFRCDPISEHNRLYWYRQTLGQGPEFLTYFQNEAQLEKSRLLSDRFSAERPKGSFSTLEIQRTEQGDSAMYLCASSFRTGNNYGYTFGSGTRLTVV.

The chain employs TRBV19 and TRBJ2-7; D remains ambiguous. V shed 10 bases and J shed 4 bases, with 14 bases lying between them. The CDR3 is made up of 12 amino acids. Germline assignment: CDR1 LNHDA and CDR2 SQIVND (reference sequence). CDR3: CATGVQGYEQYF. The CDR3 region has the DNA TGTGCCACCGGCGTACAAGGTTACGAGCAGTACTTC.

The genes are TRBV2 and TRBJ1-2; possibly TRBD1 for D (6 bases). The CDR3 runs 13 residues. The germline V and J ends were trimmed by 6 bases and 6 bases, with 14 bases remaining between them. The V gene's germline CDR1 is SNHLY and CDR2 FYNNEI. Written as DNA, the CDR3 is TGTGCCAGCAGATCTACAGGGTCGGATGGCTACACCTTC. Its translation is CASRSTGSDGYTF.

The V gene is TRBV7-6, the J gene TRBJ2-2, with D uncertain. V was clipped by 1 base and J by 1 base, with 4 bases between them. The CDR3 extends over 14 amino acids. Germline CDR1 is SGHVS and CDR2 is FNYEAQ. The CDR3 DNA reads as TGTGCCAGCAGCTTAGACGGGAACACCGGGGAGCTGTTTTTT. Encoded protein: CASSLDGNTGELFF.

The V and J genes are TRBV6-5 and TRBJ2-1; 11 nucleotides match TRBD2. The CDR3 is 15 residues long. J was trimmed by 8 bases and V by 0 bases; bases with no gene match: 3. Germline V gene sequence: CDR1 MNHEY, CDR2 SVGAGI. The CDR3 reads CASSYSSGGADEQFF. In nucleotides, the CDR3 is TGTGCCAGCAGTTACTCTAGCGGGGGGGCGGATGAGCAGTTCTTC.

Remarks on this clone: The same CDR3 arises from other DNA sequences in this sample as well. The chain has TRBV7-2 and TRBJ2-3, with D possibly being TRBD1 or TRBD2 (6 bases each). This CDR3 region has 15 residues. Trimming pared 0 bases from V and 0 bases from J, leaving 7 bases between. Germline CDR1 SGHTA, CDR2 FQGNSA. DNA for the CDR3: TGTGCCAGCAGCTTAGCAGGGGGGAGCACAGATACGCAGTATTTT. Amino acid sequence: CASSLAGGSTDTQYF.

This chain joins TRBV28 and TRBJ1-1, with a possible D match to TRBD1 (5 bases). The CDR3 runs 15 residues. Trimming took off 8 bases at V and 0 bases at J, with 16 bases between the two ends. CDR1 and CDR2 from the germline V gene are MDHEN and SYDVKM. The CDR3 here is CASLGFEGLNTEAFF. CDR3 sequence (DNA): TGTGCCAGCCTGGGGTTTGAGGGGTTGAACACTGAAGCTTTCTTT.

J is TRBJ2-1 and V is TRBV5-6; D is possibly TRBD1 or TRBD2 (5 bases each). The V gene lost 4 bases and the J gene lost 0 bases, with 11 bases spanning the gap. Germline V gives CDR1 SGHDT, CDR2 YYEEEE. The CDR3 totals 15 residues. This CDR3 reads CASSPEGTSYNEQFF. CDR3 DNA: TGTGCCAGCAGCCCCGAGGGGACCTCCTACAATGAGCAGTTCTTC.

The sample holds one count of this clone. J is TRBJ2-7 and V is TRBV25-1; a possible D gene is TRBD1 (6 bases). Germline V gene sequence: CDR1 MGHDK, CDR2 SYGVNS. The CDR3 is made up of 13 amino acids. With 5 bases removed from V and 2 bases from J, the gap between germline ends came to 10 bases. CDR3 in DNA: TGTGCCAGCAGTCAGGGGACCCCCTACGAGCAGTACTTC. This codes for CASSQGTPYEQYF.

The chain recombines TRBV5-1 with TRBJ2-1; D uncertain. The V gene lost 1 base and the J gene lost 6 bases, with 2 bases spanning the gap. This CDR3 contains 11 residues. Germline-derived CDR1 and CDR2 are SGHRS and YFSETQ. The chain's CDR3 is CASSLINEQFF. For the CDR3, the DNA is TGCGCCAGCAGCTTGATCAATGAGCAGTTCTTC.

This sequence joins TRBV14 and TRBJ2-7; D is perhaps TRBD1 (6 bases). Trimming removed 4 bases from V and 1 base from J, with 8 bases in between. Germline-derived CDR1 and CDR2 are SGHDN and FVKESK. The CDR3 totals 13 residues. DNA of the CDR3: TGTGCCAGCAGCCTTGGGACATCCTACGAGCAGTACTTC. Translation gives CASSLGTSYEQYF. The whole variable domain, remainder taken from reference TRBV14 and TRBJ2-7, is EAGVTQFPSHSVIEKGQTVTLRCDPISGHDNLYWYRRVMGKEIKFLLHFVKESKQDESGMPNNRFLAERTGGTYSTLKVQPAELEDSGVYFCASSLGTSYEQYFGPGTRLTVT.

The chain links TRBV5-1 to TRBJ1-1, with a tentative D call TRBD1 (5 bases). CDR3 size: 17 residues. V was clipped by 2 bases and J by 6 bases, with 23 bases between them. The germline V gene has CDR1 SGHRS and CDR2 YFSETQ. The CDR3 DNA reads as TGCGCCAGCAGCTTAGGAACAGGAACCTACCTAACGGCTGAAGCTTTCTTT. Protein: CASSLGTGTYLTAEAFF.

The rearrangement uses TRBV7-6 and TRBJ2-3; 8 bases match TRBD2. CDR1 SGHVS and CDR2 FNYEAQ come from the germline V gene. The trim removed 6 bases at V and 2 bases at J, leaving 4 bases unmatched. CDR3 length: 14 residues. In nucleotides, the CDR3 is TGTGCCAGCAGGGGCGGGGGGCCCACAGATACGCAGTATTTT. Its protein is CASRGGGPTDTQYF.

The CDR3 here is CSIDRGVGELFF. In nucleotides, the CDR3 is TGCAGCATCGACAGGGGGGTCGGGGAGCTGTTTTTT. J is TRBJ2-2 and V is TRBV29-1; TRBD1 matches 9 bases. Germline trimming cut 8 bases from V and 7 bases from J; bases unmatched to any gene: 5. CDR3 length: 12 amino acids. Per the germline V gene, CDR1 is SQVTM and CDR2 is ANQGSEA.

The chain carries TRBV5-6 and TRBJ1-5, with D unresolved. With 0 bases removed from V and 0 bases from J, the gap between germline ends came to 7 bases. CDR1 is SGHDT and CDR2 is YYEEEE in the germline V gene. This CDR3 contains 15 residues. The CDR3 here is CASSLAGDSNQPQHF. DNA for the CDR3: TGTGCCAGCAGCTTGGCCGGGGATAGCAATCAGCCCCAGCATTTT.

The genes are TRBV11-2 and TRBJ2-7, with D maybe TRBD2 (6 bases). The V gene's germline CDR1 is SGHAT and CDR2 FQNNGV. The CDR3 runs 14 residues. Trimming took off 6 bases at V and 7 bases at J, with 19 bases between the two ends. CDR3 nucleotides: TGTGCCAGCAGATTCCGGGACTCCCCTCTGGAGCAGTACTTC. This gives the protein CASRFRDSPLEQYF.

The V call is TRBV29-1, the J call TRBJ2-7, with D possibly TRBD2 on 6 matching bases. The CDR3 is 15 residues long. With 0 bases removed from V and 5 bases from J, the gap between germline ends came to 17 bases. The germline gives CDR1 SQVTM, CDR2 ANQGSEA. The CDR3 DNA reads as TGCAGCGTTGAAGATCCACAGGAACGGGAGAACGAGCAGTACTTC. This translates into CSVEDPQERENEQYF.